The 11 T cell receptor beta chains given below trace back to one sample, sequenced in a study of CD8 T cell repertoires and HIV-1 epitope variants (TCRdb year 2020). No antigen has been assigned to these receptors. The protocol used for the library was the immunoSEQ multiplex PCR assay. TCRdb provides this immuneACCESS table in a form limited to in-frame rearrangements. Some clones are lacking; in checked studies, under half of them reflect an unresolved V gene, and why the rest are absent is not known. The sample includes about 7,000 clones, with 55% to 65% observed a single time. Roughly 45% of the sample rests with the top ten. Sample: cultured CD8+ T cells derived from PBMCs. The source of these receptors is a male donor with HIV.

The chain's CDR3 is CASSPRGGGPYNEQFF. The CDR3 region has the DNA TGTGCCAGCAGCCCCAGGGGAGGGGGTCCCTACAATGAGCAGTTCTTC. This chain links TRBV11-2 with TRBJ2-1; tentatively, D is TRBD2 (7 bases). Trimming left V 5 bases short and J 2 bases short, with 16 bases between. This CDR3 has 16 residues. CDR1 and CDR2 from the germline V gene are SGHAT and FQNNGV.

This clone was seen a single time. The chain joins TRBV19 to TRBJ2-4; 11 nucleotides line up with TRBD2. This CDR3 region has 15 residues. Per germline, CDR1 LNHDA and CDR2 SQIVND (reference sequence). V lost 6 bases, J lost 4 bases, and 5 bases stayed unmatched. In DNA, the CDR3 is TGTGCCAGTAGGGTTCTAGCGGGGGGTAAAAACATTCAGTACTTC. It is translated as CASRVLAGGKNIQYF.

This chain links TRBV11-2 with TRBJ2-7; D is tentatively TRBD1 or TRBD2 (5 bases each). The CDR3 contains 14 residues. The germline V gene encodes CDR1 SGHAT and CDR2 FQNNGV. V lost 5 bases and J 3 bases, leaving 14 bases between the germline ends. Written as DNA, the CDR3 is TGTGCCAGCAGCCCGGGGCAGGGCAGCTACGAGCAGTACTTC. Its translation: CASSPGQGSYEQYF. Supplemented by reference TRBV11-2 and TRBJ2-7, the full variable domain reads EAGVAQSPRYKIIEKRQSVAFWCNPISGHATLYWYQQILGQGPKLLIQFQNNGVVDDSQLPKDRFSAERLKGVDSTLKIQPAKLEDSAVYLCASSPGQGSYEQYFGPGTRLTVT.

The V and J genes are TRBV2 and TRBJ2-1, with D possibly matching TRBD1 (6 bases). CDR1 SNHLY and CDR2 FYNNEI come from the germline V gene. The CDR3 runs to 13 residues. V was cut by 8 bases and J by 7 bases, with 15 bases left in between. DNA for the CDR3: TGTGCCAGCCACGGGACAAATGATAATGAGCAGTTCTTC. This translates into CASHGTNDNEQFF.

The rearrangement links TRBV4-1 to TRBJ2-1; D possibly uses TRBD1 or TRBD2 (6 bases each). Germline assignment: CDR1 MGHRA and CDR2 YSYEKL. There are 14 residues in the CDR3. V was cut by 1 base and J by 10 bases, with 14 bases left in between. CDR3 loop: CASSQGPGAREQFF. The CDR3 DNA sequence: TGCGCCAGCAGCCAAGGTCCGGGGGCTCGGGAGCAGTTCTTC.

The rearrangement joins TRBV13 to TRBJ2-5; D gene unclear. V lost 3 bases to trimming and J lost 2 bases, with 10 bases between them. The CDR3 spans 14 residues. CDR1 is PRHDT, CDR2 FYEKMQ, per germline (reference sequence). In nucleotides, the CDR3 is TGTGCCAGCAGCTTCCTAACACCTCAAGAGACCCAGTACTTC. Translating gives CASSFLTPQETQYF.

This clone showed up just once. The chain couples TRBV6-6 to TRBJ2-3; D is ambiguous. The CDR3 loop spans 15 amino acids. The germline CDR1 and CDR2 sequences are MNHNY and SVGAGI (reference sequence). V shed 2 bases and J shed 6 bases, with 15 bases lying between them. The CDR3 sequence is CASSYRRQLGDTQYF. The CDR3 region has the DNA TGTGCCAGCAGTTACCGTCGTCAGTTGGGGGATACGCAGTATTTT.

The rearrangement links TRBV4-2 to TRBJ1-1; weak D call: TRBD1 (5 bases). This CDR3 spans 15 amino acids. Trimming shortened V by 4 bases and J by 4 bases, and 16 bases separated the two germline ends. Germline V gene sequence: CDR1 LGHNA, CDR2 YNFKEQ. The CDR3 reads CASSRHGAGGTEAFF. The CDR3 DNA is TGTGCCAGCAGCCGACACGGGGCGGGGGGCACTGAAGCTTTCTTT.

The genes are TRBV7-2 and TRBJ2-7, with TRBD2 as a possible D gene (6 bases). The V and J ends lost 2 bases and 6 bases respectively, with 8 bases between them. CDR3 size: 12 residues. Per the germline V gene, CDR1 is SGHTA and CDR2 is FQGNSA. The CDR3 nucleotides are TGTGCCAGCAGCTTACGAGCGGGCGAGCAGTACTTC. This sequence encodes CASSLRAGEQYF.

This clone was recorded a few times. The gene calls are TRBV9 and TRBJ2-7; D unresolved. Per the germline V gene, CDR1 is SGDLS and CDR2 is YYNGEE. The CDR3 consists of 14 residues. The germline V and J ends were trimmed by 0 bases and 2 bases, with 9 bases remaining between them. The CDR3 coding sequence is TGTGCCAGCAGCGTAGGTGGCCAGACCTACGAGCAGTACTTC. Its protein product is CASSVGGQTYEQYF.

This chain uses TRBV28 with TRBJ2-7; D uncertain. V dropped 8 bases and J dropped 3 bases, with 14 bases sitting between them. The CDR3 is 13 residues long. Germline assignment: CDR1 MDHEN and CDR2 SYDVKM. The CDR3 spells CASCLQPDYEQYF. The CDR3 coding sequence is TGTGCCAGCTGTCTTCAACCGGACTACGAGCAGTACTTC.